The 4 T cell receptor beta chains below come from one sample, sequenced in a study of blood T cells in healthy people across ages. Sample-barcoded 5' priming and a J-beta primer mix drove a second PCR of about 6 to 11 cycles. TCRdb fed the 5' RACE reads into MiXCR, producing one record per CDR3 protein. The sample holds approximately 1,000,000 distinct CDR3 sequences, under 55% seen once. What was sequenced was blood. The receptors come from a woman aged 60-75 years in good health.

This chain uses TRBV12-3 or TRBV12-4 with TRBJ1-4, with 9 bases fitting TRBD1. This CDR3 has 16 amino acids. V was pared by 6 bases and J by 4 bases, with 9 bases of the junction left unmatched. The CDR3 DNA follows: TGTGCCAGCAGAACAACAGGGGGCTCAATTAATGAAAAACTGTTTTTT. Residues: CASRTTGGSINEKLFF.

This clonotype showed up just once. For the CDR3, the DNA is TGTGCCAGCAGTCGCCAACTAGACAATGAGCAGTACTTC. Encoded protein: CASSRQLDNEQYF. The rearrangement links TRBV6-6 to TRBJ2-1; possibly TRBD2 for D (5 bases). The end of the DNA aligns better with TRBJ2-7, so the J call may be wrong. Germline values: CDR1 MNHNY, CDR2 SVGAGI (reference sequence). This CDR3 has 13 amino acids.

The genes are TRBV12-3 or TRBV12-4 and TRBJ2-1; D gene ambiguous. The CDR3 has 13 amino acids. V was clipped by 6 bases and J by 3 bases, with 9 bases between them. CDR3 coding DNA: TGTGCCAGCAGGGGTGACAACTACAATGAGCAGTTCTTC. Translating it yields CASRGDNYNEQFF.

V and J are TRBV11-2 and TRBJ2-3; D gene ambiguous. The CDR3 totals 16 residues. The germline gives CDR1 SGHAT, CDR2 FQNNGV. Trimming left V 1 base short and J 2 bases short, with 13 bases between. The CDR3 nucleotides are TGTGCCAGCAGCTTAGTAGCCCTGGGGTCCACAGATACGCAGTATTTT. Amino acids: CASSLVALGSTDTQYF.